The 13 T cell receptor beta chains below come from one sample, sequenced in a study of regulatory T cells in long-lasting Graves disease. Combining iRepertoire HTBI primers with Arm-PCR of CDR3 regions, the authors built TCR beta libraries. TCRdb processed the multiplex PCR reads anew with MiXCR; each CDR3 protein has one entry. The sample contains under 350,000 distinct CDR3 sequences, 20% to 25% of which appear only once. Time point here: persistent/refractory GD, antithyroid drugs over 5 years with positive TRAb. Construction of the TCR library relied on RNA isolated from PBMCs. Sequenced here: peripheral blood mononuclear cells (PBMCs), sampled when the disease was refractory, from a patient treated with antithyroid drugs. All receptors derive from a female donor with Graves disease.

There are many counts of this clonotype. The CDR3 here is CASSVGHTGRTEAFF. In nucleotides, the CDR3 is TGTGCCAGCAGCGTAGGCCATACAGGGCGGACTGAAGCTTTCTTT. The V and J genes are TRBV9 and TRBJ1-1, with D possibly TRBD1 on 6 matching bases. CDR3 length: 15 residues. Germline V gene lookup returns CDR1 SGDLS and CDR2 YYNGEE. Trimming cost V 0 bases and J 5 bases, with 14 bases left between them. Full variable domain (missing parts from reference TRBV9 and TRBJ1-1): DSGVTQTPKHLITATGQRVTLRCSPRSGDLSVYWYQQSLDQGLQFLIQYYNGEERAKGNILERFSAQQFPDLHSELNLSSLELGDSALYFCASSVGHTGRTEAFFGQGTRLTVV.

Here the CDR3 reads CSASFQGLGGYTF. The CDR3 DNA reads TGCAGTGCTAGCTTCCAGGGGCTGGGTGGCTACACCTTC. The chain employs TRBV20-1 and TRBJ1-2; weak D call: TRBD1 (6 bases). Germline V lookup: CDR1 DFQATT, CDR2 SNEGSKA (reference sequence). The CDR3 covers 13 residues. The V end was cut by 3 bases, the J end by 7 bases, with 15 bases between.

The table lists this clonotype with a few counts. The rearrangement joins TRBV4-1 to TRBJ1-5, with TRBD1 matching over 8 bases. The CDR3 length is 15 residues. CDR1 MGHRA and CDR2 YSYEKL come from the germline V gene. V lost 1 base and J lost 9; bases outside the gene matches: 8. CDR3 residues: CASSQVGQGLRPQHF. CDR3 coding DNA: TGCGCCAGCAGCCAAGTAGGACAGGGATTACGGCCCCAGCATTTT.

Details on this clonotype: One end of the junction is discordant with germline, which a read error may explain. For the CDR3, the DNA is TGTGCCAGCATTTTAGCGGGAGGGACCGAGCAGTACTTC. Translated: CASILAGGTEQYF. V is TRBV28 and J is TRBJ2-7; 11 bases map to TRBD2. This CDR3 has 13 residues. In germline, CDR1 is MDHEN, CDR2 SYDVKM.

As for this clonotype: The germline gene is not matched at one end of the junction; a read error may be the cause. The rearrangement uses TRBV6-1 and TRBJ2-2; 7 bases align to TRBD2. The CDR3 runs 16 residues. Germline assignment: CDR1 MNHNS and CDR2 SASEGT. DNA for the CDR3: TGTGCCACACGGGGAGGATTAGCGGGTATCACCGGGGAGCTATTTTTT. The encoded protein is CATRGGLAGITGELFF.

This clonotype was seen at least ten times. This CDR3 is CASSLGERNQPQHF. The CDR3 region has the DNA TGCGCCAGCAGCTTGGGGGAGCGCAATCAGCCCCAGCATTTT. J is TRBJ1-5 and V is TRBV5-1; D uncertain. V was trimmed by 0 bases and J by 2 bases, leaving 6 bases between them. The CDR3 contains 14 residues. Germline V gene lookup returns CDR1 SGHRS and CDR2 YFSETQ.

This clonotype was recorded at least ten times. The rearrangement joins TRBV28 to TRBJ2-5; TRBD1 agrees at 7 bases. Trimming at V came to 4 bases and at J to 2 bases, leaving 4 bases not matched to a gene. Germline V gives CDR1 MDHEN, CDR2 SYDVKM. The CDR3 is made up of 14 amino acids. The CDR3 DNA follows: TGTGCCAGCAGTTCAAAGGGACAGCAAGAGACCCAGTACTTC. Translation: CASSSKGQQETQYF.

This clonotype has at least ten counts. V gene TRBV28 combines with J gene TRBJ2-7; the match to TRBD2 covers 7 bases. This CDR3 is built from 15 residues. In germline, CDR1 is MDHEN, CDR2 SYDVKM. V was pared by 11 bases and J by 4 bases, with 17 bases of the junction left unmatched. CDR3 loop: CAARRGGEVGYEQYF. The CDR3 DNA is TGTGCCGCTCGCCGTGGGGGGGAGGTCGGGTACGAGCAGTACTTC.

This clonotype has a count of ten or more. The chain couples TRBV20-1 to TRBJ2-7; TRBD2 is a possible D gene (6 bases). CDR1 DFQATT and CDR2 SNEGSKA come from the germline V gene (reference sequence). The CDR3 sequence is 15 residues long. V gave up 5 bases and J gave up 2 bases, with 19 bases separating them. CDR3 bases: TGCAGTGCTTATCAGATCGGGAGCTCCGCCTACGAGCAGTACTTC. This encodes CSAYQIGSSAYEQYF.

The chain recombines TRBV7-2 with TRBJ2-7, with a possible D match to TRBD2 (5 bases). Germline values: CDR1 SGHTA, CDR2 FQGNSA. CDR3 length equals 13 residues. V was pared by 2 bases and J by 5 bases, with 10 bases between. Here the CDR3 reads CASSLWASHEQYF. CDR3 sequence (DNA): TGTGCCAGCAGCTTATGGGCTAGCCACGAGCAGTACTTC.

This clonotype was counted once. A read error is possible here, since a much larger clone lies one base away. CDR3 in amino acids: CASGYSTSQETQYF. CDR3 sequence (DNA): TGTGCCAGCGGTTACTCGACCAGTCAAGAGACCCAGTACTTC. The rearrangement joins TRBV6-5 to TRBJ2-5; D uncertain. Germline V gives CDR1 MNHEY, CDR2 SVGAGI. The CDR3 extends over 14 amino acids.

The V and J genes are TRBV7-3 and TRBJ2-2; D could derive from TRBD1 or TRBD2 (6 bases each). Trimming removed 2 bases from V and 5 bases from J, with 9 bases in between. This CDR3 is built from 14 residues. From germline, CDR1 is SGHTA and CDR2 FQGTGA. The CDR3 DNA reads TGTGCCAGCAGCTTACAGGGGAGGACCGGGGAGCTGTTTTTT. Its translation is CASSLQGRTGELFF. Full variable domain (outside the CDR3, taken from reference TRBV7-3 and TRBJ2-2): GAGVSQTPSNKVTEKGKYVELRCDPISGHTALYWYRQSLGQGPEFLIYFQGTGAADDSGLPNDRFFAVRPEGSVSTLKIQRTERGDSAVYLCASSLQGRTGELFFGEGSRLTVL.

This clonotype was counted many times. This sequence joins TRBV2 and TRBJ1-2; D is possibly TRBD1 (6 bases). Trimming left V 7 bases short and J 0 bases short, with 9 bases between. Germline lookup yields CDR1 SNHLY and CDR2 FYNNEI. The CDR3 contains 13 residues. The CDR3 DNA follows: TGTGCCAGCACACAGGGCTCTAACTATGGCTACACCTTC. Encoded protein: CASTQGSNYGYTF.